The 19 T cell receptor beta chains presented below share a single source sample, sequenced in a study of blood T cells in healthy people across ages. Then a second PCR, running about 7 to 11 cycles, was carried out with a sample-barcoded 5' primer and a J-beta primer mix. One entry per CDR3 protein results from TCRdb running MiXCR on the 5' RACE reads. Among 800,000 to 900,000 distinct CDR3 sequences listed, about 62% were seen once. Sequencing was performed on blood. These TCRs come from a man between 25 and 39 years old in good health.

CDR3 bases: TGCGCCAGCAGCCAAGAGTTGGGGCTAGGTCTCGACGAGCAGTTCTTC. Translating it yields CASSQELGLGLDEQFF. The chain uses TRBV4-3 and TRBJ2-1; D is perhaps TRBD1 (5 bases). This CDR3 spans 16 amino acids. V lost 0 bases to trimming and J lost 10 bases, with 19 bases between them. The germline V gene encodes CDR1 LGHNA and CDR2 YSLEER.

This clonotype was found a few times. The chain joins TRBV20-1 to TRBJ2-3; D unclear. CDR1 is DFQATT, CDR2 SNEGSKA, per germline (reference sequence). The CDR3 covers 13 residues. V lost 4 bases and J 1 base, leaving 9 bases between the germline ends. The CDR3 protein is CSAKRTGTDTQYF. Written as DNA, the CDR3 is TGCAGTGCTAAACGCACTGGCACAGATACGCAGTATTTT.

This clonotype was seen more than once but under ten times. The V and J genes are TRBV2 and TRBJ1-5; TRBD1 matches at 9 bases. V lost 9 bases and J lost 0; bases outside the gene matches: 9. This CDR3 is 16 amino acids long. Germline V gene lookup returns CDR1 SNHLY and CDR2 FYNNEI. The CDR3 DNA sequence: TGTGCCAGTGGGCCGGACAGGGGCTATAGCAATCAGCCCCAGCATTTT. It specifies CASGPDRGYSNQPQHF.

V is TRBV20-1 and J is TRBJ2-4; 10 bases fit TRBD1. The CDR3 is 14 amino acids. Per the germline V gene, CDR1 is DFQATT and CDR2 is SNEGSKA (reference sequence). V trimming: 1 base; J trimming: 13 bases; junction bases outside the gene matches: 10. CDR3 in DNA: TGCAGTGCTAGAGGCGAGACAGGGGGCAAAGAGCAGTACTTC. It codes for CSARGETGGKEQYF.

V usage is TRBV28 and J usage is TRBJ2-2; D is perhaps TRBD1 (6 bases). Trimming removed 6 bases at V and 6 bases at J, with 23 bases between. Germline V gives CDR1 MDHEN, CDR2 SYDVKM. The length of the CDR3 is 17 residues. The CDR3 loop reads CASRLRSPLTGSGELFF. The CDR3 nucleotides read TGTGCCAGCAGACTACGGAGCCCACTTACAGGGTCCGGGGAGCTGTTTTTT.

The CDR3 region has the DNA TGCAGTGCTCCCGTGGGTCGGGGGATTTACGAGCAGTACTTC. It encodes CSAPVGRGIYEQYF. This sequence joins TRBV20-1 and TRBJ2-7, with D possibly matching TRBD2 (6 bases). The V and J ends lost 5 bases and 4 bases respectively, with 18 bases between them. The CDR3 runs 14 residues. Germline assignment: CDR1 DFQATT and CDR2 SNEGSKA (reference sequence).

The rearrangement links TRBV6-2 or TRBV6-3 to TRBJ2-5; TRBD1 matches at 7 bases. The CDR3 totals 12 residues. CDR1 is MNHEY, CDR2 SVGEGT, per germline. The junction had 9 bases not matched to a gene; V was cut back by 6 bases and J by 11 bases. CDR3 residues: CASSLRQGEQYF. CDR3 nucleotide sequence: TGTGCCAGCAGCCTTCGACAGGGAGAGCAGTACTTC.

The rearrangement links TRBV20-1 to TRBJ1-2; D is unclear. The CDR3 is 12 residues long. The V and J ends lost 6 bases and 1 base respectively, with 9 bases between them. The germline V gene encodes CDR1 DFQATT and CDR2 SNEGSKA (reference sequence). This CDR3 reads CSASPVNYGYTF. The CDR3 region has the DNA TGCAGTGCCAGCCCCGTTAACTATGGCTACACCTTC.

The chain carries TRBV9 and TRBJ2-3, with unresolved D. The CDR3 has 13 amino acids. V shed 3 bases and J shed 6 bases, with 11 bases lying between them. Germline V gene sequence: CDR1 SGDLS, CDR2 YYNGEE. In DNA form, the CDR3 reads TGTGCCAGCAGCGACCTTGGGCGGGATACGCAGTATTTT. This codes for CASSDLGRDTQYF.

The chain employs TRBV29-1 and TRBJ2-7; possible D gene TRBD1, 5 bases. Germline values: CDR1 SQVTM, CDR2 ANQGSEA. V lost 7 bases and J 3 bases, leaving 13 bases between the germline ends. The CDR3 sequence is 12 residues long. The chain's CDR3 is CSEALDSYEQYF. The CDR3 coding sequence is TGCAGCGAGGCACTCGACAGCTACGAGCAGTACTTC.

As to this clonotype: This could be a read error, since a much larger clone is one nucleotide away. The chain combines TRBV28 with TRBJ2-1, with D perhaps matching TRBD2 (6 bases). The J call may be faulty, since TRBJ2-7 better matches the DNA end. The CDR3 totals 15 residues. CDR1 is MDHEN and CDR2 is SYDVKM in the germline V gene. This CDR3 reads CASSFGGPDYNEQYF. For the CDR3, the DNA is TGTGCCAGCAGTTTCGGAGGACCGGACTACAATGAGCAGTACTTC.

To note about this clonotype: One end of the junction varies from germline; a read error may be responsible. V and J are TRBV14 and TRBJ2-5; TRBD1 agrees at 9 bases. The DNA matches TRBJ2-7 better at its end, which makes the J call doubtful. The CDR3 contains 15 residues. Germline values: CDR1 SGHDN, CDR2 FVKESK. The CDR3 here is CTSSLGVGQGYEQYF. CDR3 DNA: TGTACCAGCAGCCTCGGGGTGGGACAGGGTTACGAGCAGTACTTC.

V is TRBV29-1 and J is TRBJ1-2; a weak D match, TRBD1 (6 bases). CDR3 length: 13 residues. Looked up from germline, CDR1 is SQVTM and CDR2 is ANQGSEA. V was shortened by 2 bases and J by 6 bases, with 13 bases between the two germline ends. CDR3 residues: CSVERAGDHGYTF. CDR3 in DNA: TGCAGCGTTGAACGGGCAGGGGACCATGGCTACACCTTC.

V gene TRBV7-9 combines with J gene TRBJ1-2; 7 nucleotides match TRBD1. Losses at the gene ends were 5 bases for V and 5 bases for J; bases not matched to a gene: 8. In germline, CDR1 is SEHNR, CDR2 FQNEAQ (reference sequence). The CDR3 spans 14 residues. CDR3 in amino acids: CASSASGTAYGYTF. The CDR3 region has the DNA TGTGCCAGCAGCGCATCCGGGACAGCATATGGCTACACCTTC.

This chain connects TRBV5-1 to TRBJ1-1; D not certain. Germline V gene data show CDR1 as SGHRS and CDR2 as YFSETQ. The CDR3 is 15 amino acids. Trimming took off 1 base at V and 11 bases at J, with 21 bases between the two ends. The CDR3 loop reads CASSLYREGSSAAFF. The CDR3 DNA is TGCGCCAGCAGCTTGTATCGAGAAGGGAGTAGCGCGGCTTTCTTT.

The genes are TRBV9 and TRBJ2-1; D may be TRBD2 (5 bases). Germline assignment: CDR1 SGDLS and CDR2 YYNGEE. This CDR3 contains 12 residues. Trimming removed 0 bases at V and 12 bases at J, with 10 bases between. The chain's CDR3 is CASSVESRGQFF. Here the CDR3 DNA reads TGTGCCAGCAGCGTAGAGAGTCGGGGGCAGTTCTTC.

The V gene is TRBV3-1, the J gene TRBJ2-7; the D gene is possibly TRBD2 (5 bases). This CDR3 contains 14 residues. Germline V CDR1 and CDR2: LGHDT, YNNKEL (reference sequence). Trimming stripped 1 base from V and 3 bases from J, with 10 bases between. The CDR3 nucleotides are TGTGCCAGCAGCCAAGTCGGGGTGGTCTACGAGCAGTACTTC. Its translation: CASSQVGVVYEQYF.

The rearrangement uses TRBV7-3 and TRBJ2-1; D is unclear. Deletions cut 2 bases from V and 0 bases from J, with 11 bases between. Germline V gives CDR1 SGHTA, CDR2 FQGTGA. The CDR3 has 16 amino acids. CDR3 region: CASSLGFAHSYNEQFF. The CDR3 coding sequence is TGTGCCAGCAGCTTAGGGTTTGCGCACTCCTACAATGAGCAGTTCTTC.

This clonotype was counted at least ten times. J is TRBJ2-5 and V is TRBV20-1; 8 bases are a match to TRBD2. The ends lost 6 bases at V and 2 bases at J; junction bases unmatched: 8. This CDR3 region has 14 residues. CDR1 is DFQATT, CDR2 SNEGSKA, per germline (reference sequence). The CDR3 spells CSASAGGIQETQYF. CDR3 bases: TGCAGTGCAAGCGCGGGGGGAATACAAGAGACCCAGTACTTC.